This T cell receptor (beta chain) comes out of a study of cytomegalovirus exposure and HLA in healthy donors. V lost 4 bases and J lost 2, with 18 bases in between. The CDR3 length is 18 residues. Germline CDR1 LNHNV, CDR2 YYDKDF (reference sequence). On this clone itself: Its target is not known.

Study results and limitations: An observed cluster of highly shared sequence variants was recorded as a likely sequencing artifact.

PCR amplification relied on 60 Vbeta primers (plus 13 Jbeta primers). Measured with immunoSEQ multiplex PCR; TCRdb has only the in-frame clones, and not every one. The sample lists 120,000 or so clones; around 78% were seen once. V is TRBV15 and J is TRBJ2-6; a possible D gene is TRBD1 (6 bases). The TCR comes from a middle-aged woman in good health and CMV-seronegative. Sequencing was done on a sample of PBMCs. The chain's CDR3 is CATSTPGQREPGANVLTF. As DNA, the CDR3 is TGTGCCACCAGCACACCGGGACAACGAGAGCCTGGGGCCAACGTCCTGACTTTC.